One and the same sample provided the 29 T cell receptor beta chains below, sequenced in a study of blood T cell repertoires in COVID-19. Data came from immunoSEQ multiplex PCR; TCRdb stores just in-frame clones and leaves some out. In the table there are tens of thousands of clones, about 91% of which are singletons. Sequenced sample: peripheral blood. The receptors were sampled from a human donor with active COVID-19. The donor label of this sample is uncertain.

The chain recombines TRBV9 with TRBJ2-7; D gene uncertain. From germline, CDR1 is SGDLS and CDR2 YYNGEE. The CDR3 is made up of 15 amino acids. Trimming left V 0 bases short and J 5 bases short, with 15 bases between. DNA of the CDR3: TGTGCCAGCAGCGTAGAAGGTTTTAGGAGCGACGAGCAGTACTTC. This codes for CASSVEGFRSDEQYF.

The rearrangement uses TRBV12-3 or TRBV12-4 and TRBJ1-6, with a possible D match to TRBD1 (6 bases). V was cut by 6 bases and J by 19 bases, with 22 bases left in between. CDR3 length: 13 residues. CDR3 residues: CASSLGTHQARHF. Here the CDR3 DNA reads TGTGCCAGCAGCCTTGGGACACACCAAGCCCGGCACTTT.

The V and J genes are TRBV28 and TRBJ2-5; 9 bases match TRBD2. Unmatched junction bases numbered 6, after V lost 8 bases and J lost 5 bases. This CDR3 spans 13 amino acids. The germline V gene has CDR1 MDHEN and CDR2 SYDVKM. The CDR3 sequence: CASAAGGLETQYF. As DNA, the CDR3 is TGTGCCAGCGCCGCGGGAGGGCTGGAGACCCAGTACTTC. Together with reference TRBV28 and TRBJ2-5, the CDR3 gives the full variable domain: DVKVTQSSRYLVKRTGEKVFLECVQDMDHENMFWYRQDPGLGLRLIYFSYDVKMKEKGDIPEGYSVSREKKERFSLILESASTNQTSMYLCASAAGGLETQYFGPGTRLLVL.

The sample holds one count of this clone. The V call is TRBV7-2, the J call TRBJ2-2; possible D gene TRBD1, 5 bases. This CDR3 is 13 amino acids long. Trimming stripped 6 bases from V and 7 bases from J, with 12 bases between. Germline V gives CDR1 SGHTA, CDR2 FQGNSA. The CDR3 region is CASRIQGIGELFF. Here the CDR3 DNA reads TGTGCCAGCAGGATCCAGGGAATCGGGGAGCTGTTTTTT.

The chain uses TRBV25-1 and TRBJ2-1; D perhaps matches TRBD2 (7 bases). The V and J ends lost 2 bases and 6 bases respectively, with 20 bases between them. This CDR3 contains 17 residues. Germline CDR1 and CDR2: MGHDK and SYGVNS. The CDR3 DNA reads TGTGCCAGCAGTGAACCCCCCGGGGGCGGGAGAGGCAATGAGCAGTTCTTC. As protein: CASSEPPGGGRGNEQFF.

The gene calls are TRBV4-3 and TRBJ1-5, with a weak D call TRBD1 (6 bases). Per the germline V gene, CDR1 is LGHNA and CDR2 is YSLEER. CDR3 length equals 13 residues. The ends were cut back, 5 bases at V and 7 bases at J, with 12 bases in the middle. The CDR3 is CASSASQGQPQHF. The CDR3 DNA reads as TGCGCCAGCAGCGCTTCACAGGGACAGCCCCAGCATTTT.

The chain joins TRBV19 to TRBJ2-5; 7 bases align to TRBD2. Germline V lookup: CDR1 LNHDA, CDR2 SQIVND (reference sequence). The CDR3 contains 15 residues. V gave up 6 bases and J gave up 1 base; unmatched junction bases: 8. CDR3 region: CASRPTSVSQETQYF. Here the CDR3 DNA reads TGTGCCAGTAGGCCAACTAGCGTCTCCCAAGAGACCCAGTACTTC.

The rearrangement joins TRBV2 to TRBJ1-2, with D possibly matching TRBD1 (5 bases). V was cut by 2 bases and J by 6 bases, with 7 bases left in between. The CDR3 length is 12 residues. Germline V gene lookup returns CDR1 SNHLY and CDR2 FYNNEI. CDR3 residues: CASSEQGHGYTF. CDR3 coding DNA: TGTGCCAGCAGTGAACAGGGCCATGGCTACACCTTC.

This clone was observed once. The gene calls are TRBV6-4 and TRBJ1-5; D ambiguous. This CDR3 region has 13 residues. The V end lost 3 bases, the J end lost 1 base, and 4 bases lay between the germline ends. The germline V gene has CDR1 MRHNA and CDR2 SNTAGT. The CDR3 here is CASSERSNQPQHF. In nucleotides, the CDR3 is TGTGCCAGCAGTGAACGGAGCAATCAGCCCCAGCATTTT.

The chain joins TRBV4-3 to TRBJ2-2; perhaps TRBD1 as D (5 bases). Looked up from germline, CDR1 is LGHNA and CDR2 is YSLEER. The CDR3 spans 15 residues. V gave up 4 bases and J gave up 5 bases, with 14 bases separating them. The CDR3 DNA reads TGCGCCAGCAGCCCCCGCCCAGGGTCGACCGGGGAGCTGTTTTTT. It is translated as CASSPRPGSTGELFF.

This clone is a singleton in its sample. V gene TRBV11-2 combines with J gene TRBJ2-7; D gene unclear. V shed 3 bases and J shed 7 bases, with 13 bases lying between them. Looked up from germline, CDR1 is SGHAT and CDR2 is FQNNGV. The CDR3 totals 13 residues. The CDR3 coding sequence is TGTGCCAGCAGCTTGAGTACCGTTGGTGAGCAGTACTTC. Translated, it gives CASSLSTVGEQYF.

The V call is TRBV9, the J call TRBJ1-6, with 7 bases fitting TRBD1. With V trimmed by 0 bases and J by 6 bases, 3 bases remained unmatched. Germline V gene lookup returns CDR1 SGDLS and CDR2 YYNGEE. The CDR3 has 15 residues. The CDR3 is CASSVDAGGNSPLHF. Here the CDR3 DNA reads TGTGCCAGCAGCGTAGACGCAGGGGGTAATTCACCCCTCCACTTT.

The V gene is TRBV9, the J gene TRBJ2-2, with D unresolved. Germline-derived CDR1 and CDR2 are SGDLS and YYNGEE. Deletions cut 3 bases from V and 2 bases from J, with 17 bases between. This CDR3 is 17 amino acids long. The CDR3 DNA sequence: TGTGCCAGCAGCGGAACCCCCCGCGGCGGTAACACCGGGGAGCTGTTTTTT. Its translation is CASSGTPRGGNTGELFF.

V usage is TRBV11-2 and J usage is TRBJ2-1, with D unclear. The CDR3 length is 13 residues. The germline gives CDR1 SGHAT, CDR2 FQNNGV. Trimming removed 6 bases from V and 4 bases from J, with 10 bases in between. The CDR3 here is CASSFLTYNEQFF. CDR3 DNA: TGTGCCAGCAGTTTTTTAACTTACAATGAGCAGTTCTTC.

The chain joins TRBV30 to TRBJ2-5; 8 bases agree with TRBD1. The CDR3 has 12 residues. V lost 3 bases, J lost 6 bases, and 3 bases stayed unmatched. CDR1 and CDR2 from the germline V gene are GTSNPN and SVGIG (reference sequence). CDR3 sequence (DNA): TGTGCCTGGAGCGGGACAGGAAAGACCCAGTACTTC. It encodes CAWSGTGKTQYF.

The count of this clone is one. This chain connects TRBV3-1 (or the pseudogene TRBV3-2) to TRBJ2-7; D unresolved. The CDR3 is 12 amino acids. Trimming removed 1 base from V and 4 bases from J, with 5 bases in between. Germline-derived CDR1 and CDR2 are LGHDT and YNNKEL (reference sequence). CDR3 nucleotide sequence: TGTGCCAGCAGCCAAGTCAGATACGAGCAGTACTTC. Protein: CASSQVRYEQYF.

The chain is built from TRBV28 and TRBJ1-5; D unresolved. CDR3 length: 16 residues. Trimming removed 3 bases from V and 1 base from J, with 13 bases in between. Germline values: CDR1 MDHEN, CDR2 SYDVKM. CDR3 loop: CASSFGGRGSNQPQHF. In nucleotides, the CDR3 is TGTGCCAGCAGTTTTGGCGGGCGAGGAAGCAATCAGCCCCAGCATTTT.

The rearrangement uses TRBV18 and TRBJ2-1; 8 bases fit TRBD2. CDR1 is KGHSH and CDR2 is LQKENI in the germline V gene. Trimming took 3 bases from V and 8 from J; bases not matched to a gene: 9. The CDR3 sequence is 15 residues long. The CDR3 DNA follows: TGTGCCAGCTCACCTTACTACGGGAGGGTCGATGAGCAGTTCTTC. It encodes CASSPYYGRVDEQFF.

The rearrangement links TRBV9 to TRBJ1-2, with TRBD1 identical over 7 bases. Germline V gene data show CDR1 as SGDLS and CDR2 as YYNGEE. The CDR3 runs 15 residues. Trimming cost V 1 base and J 10 bases; bases outside gene matches: 13. This chain's CDR3 is CASSVYDRDLKAYTF. The CDR3 nucleotides read TGTGCCAGCAGCGTATACGACAGGGACCTTAAGGCCTACACCTTC.

This clone was counted a few times. The rearrangement joins TRBV7-6 to TRBJ1-4; D perhaps matches TRBD1 (5 bases). The CDR3 extends over 14 amino acids. Germline lookup yields CDR1 SGHVS and CDR2 FNYEAQ. V lost 2 bases to trimming and J lost 8 bases, with 12 bases between them. This CDR3 is CASSLSGMREKLFF. The CDR3 bases are TGTGCCAGCAGCTTATCAGGGATGCGGGAAAAACTGTTTTTT.

This chain uses TRBV28 with TRBJ1-2; 7 positions agree with TRBD1. The CDR3 sequence is 14 residues long. The ends lost 6 bases at V and 4 bases at J; junction bases unmatched: 8. Germline V CDR1 and CDR2: MDHEN, SYDVKM. The CDR3 coding sequence is TGTGCCAGCAGAGACCTAGGGACAGCCTATGGCTACACCTTC. Amino acid sequence: CASRDLGTAYGYTF.

The chain has TRBV7-9 and TRBJ2-1; tentative D call: TRBD2 (6 bases). In germline, CDR1 is SEHNR, CDR2 FQNEAQ (reference sequence). CDR3 length: 13 amino acids. V lost 2 bases to trimming and J lost 6 bases, with 8 bases between them. DNA for the CDR3: TGTGCCAGCAGCTTAAGGCGGGGCAATGAGCAGTTCTTC. It is translated as CASSLRRGNEQFF. The complete variable domain, with remaining parts taken from reference TRBV7-9 and TRBJ2-1, reads DTGVSQNPRHKITKRGQNVTFRCDPISEHNRLYWYRQTLGQGPEFLTYFQNEAQLEKSRLLSDRFSAERPKGSFSTLEIQRTEQGDSAMYLCASSLRRGNEQFFGPGTRLTVL.

This clone was picked up a small number of times. This rearrangement joins TRBV3-1 (or the pseudogene TRBV3-2) to TRBJ1-6; 7 positions agree with TRBD1. Germline-derived CDR1 and CDR2 are LGHDT and YNNKEL (reference sequence). The CDR3 consists of 17 residues. The junction had 6 bases not matched to a gene; V was cut back by 4 bases and J by 0 bases. Here the CDR3 reads CASSLTGEISYNSPLHF. In nucleotides, the CDR3 is TGTGCCAGCAGCCTCACAGGGGAAATCTCCTATAATTCACCCCTCCACTTT.

The J gene is TRBJ1-5, the V gene TRBV19; D might be TRBD1 (6 bases). This CDR3 is 17 amino acids long. Trimming left V 1 base short and J 0 bases short, with 13 bases between. The germline V gene has CDR1 LNHDA and CDR2 SQIVND (reference sequence). CDR3 DNA: TGTGCCAGTAGTATAGCGGGGACAAGCTATAGCAATCAGCCCCAGCATTTT. Protein product: CASSIAGTSYSNQPQHF.

The chain employs TRBV29-1 and TRBJ1-1; D is undetermined. Germline loops: CDR1 SQVTM, CDR2 ANQGSEA. The CDR3 length is 12 residues. V was cut by 4 bases and J by 0 bases, with 6 bases left in between. The CDR3 reads CSVGQMNTEAFF. CDR3 nucleotides: TGCAGCGTTGGTCAAATGAACACTGAAGCTTTCTTT.

The chain joins TRBV2 to TRBJ2-1, with 7 bases fitting TRBD2. The CDR3 is made up of 13 amino acids. CDR1 and CDR2 from the germline V gene are SNHLY and FYNNEI. J gave up 5 bases and V 8 bases, and 6 bases lay outside the gene matches. This chain's CDR3 is CASGRDANNEQFF. The CDR3 DNA sequence: TGTGCCAGCGGGAGGGACGCCAACAATGAGCAGTTCTTC.

The chain joins TRBV19 to TRBJ2-7; 8 bases align to TRBD2. This CDR3 comprises 16 residues. With V trimmed by 5 bases and J by 2 bases, 11 bases remained unmatched. Germline CDR1 LNHDA, CDR2 SQIVND (reference sequence). The CDR3 DNA follows: TGTGCCAGTAGTGACCCGGGACTAGGGAATCCCTACGAGCAGTACTTC. This codes for CASSDPGLGNPYEQYF.

The V call is TRBV5-4, the J call TRBJ1-3, with D possibly matching TRBD1 (5 bases). Germline CDR1 and CDR2: SGHNT and YYREEE (reference sequence). The CDR3 consists of 16 residues. Trimming left V 4 bases short and J 0 bases short, with 14 bases between. For the CDR3, the DNA is TGTGCCAGCAGCCTTATGCGGGGCAGCTCTGGAAACACCATATATTTT. This gives the protein CASSLMRGSSGNTIYF.

The J gene is TRBJ2-1, the V gene TRBV14, with TRBD2 matching over 10 bases. The CDR3 is made up of 17 amino acids. The germline V gene has CDR1 SGHDN and CDR2 FVKESK. The V gene end was trimmed by 2 bases and the J gene end by 8 bases; junction bases not matched to a gene: 12. CDR3 sequence (DNA): TGTGCCAGCAGCCAACTACTAGCGGGGTTCCTGGGGGATGAGCAGTTCTTC. Amino acids: CASSQLLAGFLGDEQFF.